This T cell receptor beta chain was identified in a study of T cells after posttransplantation cyclophosphamide. Study results and caveats: TRB overlap between skin or GI tissue T cells and blood was limited. Later post-transplant blood repertoires were often dominated by donor CD8+ memory clones. Recipient CMV seropositivity and CMV reactivation strongly tracked TRB clonality.

This clone was seen many times. Its target is not known. Germline loops: CDR1 KGHSH, CDR2 LQKENI. The CDR3 sequence is 17 residues long. Trimming removed 6 bases from V and 1 base from J; junction bases left unmatched: 6. Peripheral blood was collected from the related graft donor on the marrow donation day. The data were produced by immunoSEQ multiplex PCR, yet TCRdb's version contains in-frame clones alone and is incomplete. The profile covers 40,000 to 60,000 clones, none occurring a single time. This sequence was found in a man aged 40-55 years in good health, CMV-negative, and a related stem cell transplant donor. The sequenced sample was PBMCs. The rearrangement links TRBV18 to TRBJ2-1, with 13 bases that match TRBD2. The CDR3, as DNA: TGTGCCAGCTCTCCCGGACTAGCGGGAGAATCCTACAATGAGCAGTTCTTC. This gives the protein CASSPGLAGESYNEQFF.